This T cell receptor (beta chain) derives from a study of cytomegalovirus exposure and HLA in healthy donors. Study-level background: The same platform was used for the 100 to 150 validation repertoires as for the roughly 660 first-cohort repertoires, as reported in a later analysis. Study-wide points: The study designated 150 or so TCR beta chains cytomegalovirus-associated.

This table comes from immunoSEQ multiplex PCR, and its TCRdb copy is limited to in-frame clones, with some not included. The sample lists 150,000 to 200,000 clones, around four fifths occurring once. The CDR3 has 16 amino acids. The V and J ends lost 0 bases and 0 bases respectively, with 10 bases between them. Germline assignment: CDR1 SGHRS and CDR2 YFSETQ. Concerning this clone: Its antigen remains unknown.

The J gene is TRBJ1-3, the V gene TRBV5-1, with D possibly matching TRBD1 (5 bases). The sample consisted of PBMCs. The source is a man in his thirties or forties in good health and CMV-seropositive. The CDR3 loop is CASSLGDGGSGNTIYF. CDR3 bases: TGCGCCAGCAGCTTGGGGGACGGGGGCTCTGGAAACACCATATATTTT.